The next 26 T cell receptor beta chains were all read from a single sample in a study of vaccination and CD4 T cells after COVID-19. No antigen has been identified for these receptors. Sequencing of the DNA from cultured CD4+ T cells was carried out with the Oncomine TCR Beta short-read assay. TCRdb itself ran the PCR reads through MiXCR, one entry per CDR3 protein. The sample shows more than 20,000 distinct CDR3 sequences, about 68% of them seen only once. The treatment is: roughly 10-day PBMC culture with coronavirus spike peptide pools or control peptides (ViraFEST assay). Material: CD4+ T cells from blood, cultured in vitro. The receptors come from a human donor who had recovered from COVID-19.

This chain joins TRBV7-8 and TRBJ2-2; 11 nucleotides line up with TRBD1. This CDR3 is 14 amino acids long. Germline V gene lookup returns CDR1 SGHVS and CDR2 FQNEAQ. V dropped 5 bases and J dropped 8; count of bases not matched to a gene: 4. CDR3 nucleotides: TGTGCCAGCAGCGGACAGGGGGCTTTGGGGGAGCTGTTTTTT. It translates to CASSGQGALGELFF.

V gene TRBV7-9 combines with J gene TRBJ2-3; D is unresolved. This CDR3 is built from 13 residues. Germline-derived CDR1 and CDR2 are SEHNR and FQNEAQ (reference sequence). V was pared by 1 base and J by 5 bases, with 7 bases between. CDR3: CASSLGHIDTQYF. CDR3 DNA: TGTGCCAGCAGCTTAGGTCACATAGATACGCAGTATTTT.

This clonotype was counted a few times. V is TRBV7-2 and J is TRBJ2-2; D not certain. Trimming removed 2 bases from V and 2 bases from J, with 3 bases in between. CDR1 and CDR2 from the germline V gene are SGHTA and FQGNSA. This CDR3 contains 13 residues. CDR3 protein: CASSLINTGELFF. CDR3 DNA sequence: TGTGCCAGCAGCTTAATAAACACCGGGGAGCTGTTTTTT.

This chain connects TRBV19 to TRBJ1-2; D remains unclear. Germline assignment: CDR1 LNHDA and CDR2 SQIVND (reference sequence). The CDR3 runs to 13 residues. V was clipped by 0 bases and J by 4 bases, with 6 bases between them. The CDR3 DNA sequence: TGTGCCAGTAGTATAGACAGCCTCTATGGCTACACCTTC. Its protein is CASSIDSLYGYTF.

The gene calls are TRBV11-2 and TRBJ2-3; D may be TRBD2 (7 bases). This CDR3 is 15 amino acids long. CDR1 and CDR2 (germline): SGHAT, FQNNGV. Trimming cost V 3 bases and J 0 bases, with 10 bases left between them. The CDR3 reads CASSFGGPSTDTQYF. DNA of the CDR3: TGTGCCAGCAGCTTCGGGGGGCCTAGCACAGATACGCAGTATTTT.

This chain links TRBV7-3 with TRBJ2-1, with 9 nucleotides matching TRBD2. CDR3 length equals 13 residues. Germline V CDR1 and CDR2: SGHTA, FQGTGA. V was clipped by 4 bases and J by 5 bases; unmatched bases: 0. The CDR3, as DNA: TGTGCCAGCAGCTCTAGCGGGGACAATGAGCAGTTCTTC. Encoded protein: CASSSSGDNEQFF.

The V and J genes are TRBV7-2 and TRBJ1-1; TRBD1 might be the D (5 bases). The germline CDR1 and CDR2 sequences are SGHTA and FQGNSA. Between the trimmed V and J ends, which lost 1 base and 0 bases, there was a span of 6 bases. CDR3 length equals 14 residues. The CDR3 nucleotides are TGTGCCAGCAGCTTAGGGGGCGTGAACACTGAAGCTTTCTTT. Encoded protein: CASSLGGVNTEAFF.

The chain combines TRBV27 with TRBJ2-3, with 10 bases aligning to TRBD2. The length of the CDR3 is 18 residues. Per the germline V gene, CDR1 is MNHEY and CDR2 is SMNVEV (reference sequence). Unmatched junction bases numbered 11, after V lost 5 bases and J lost 0 bases. The CDR3 loop is CASSRASGGPPSTDTQYF. CDR3 in DNA: TGTGCCAGCAGTAGGGCTAGCGGGGGCCCCCCAAGCACAGATACGCAGTATTTT.

This chain connects TRBV2 to TRBJ2-5; 11 positions match TRBD2. This CDR3 is built from 14 residues. Unmatched junction bases numbered 5, after V lost 6 bases and J lost 5 bases. The germline V gene encodes CDR1 SNHLY and CDR2 FYNNEI. The CDR3 region is CASRPGTSGETQYF. The CDR3, as DNA: TGTGCCAGCAGACCCGGGACTAGCGGTGAGACCCAGTACTTC.

The rearrangement joins TRBV7-6 to TRBJ1-1; D perhaps matches TRBD1 (6 bases). CDR1 is SGHVS, CDR2 FNYEAQ, per germline. The V end was cut by 5 bases, the J end by 7 bases, with 17 bases between. There are 14 residues in the CDR3. The CDR3 DNA sequence: TGTGCCAGCAGCCCCCCGGGGGCTCAGGGTGAAGCTTTCTTT. This gives the protein CASSPPGAQGEAFF.

The chain uses TRBV20-1 and TRBJ1-2; maybe TRBD1 (6 bases). The CDR3 sequence is 16 residues long. V was cut by 1 base and J by 0 bases, with 15 bases left in between. Germline-derived CDR1 and CDR2 are DFQATT and SNEGSKA (reference sequence). The CDR3 region has the DNA TGCAGTGCTAGAGGGCAGGGGTGGGGAACTAACTATGGCTACACCTTC. Protein: CSARGQGWGTNYGYTF.

The genes are TRBV7-2 and TRBJ1-1, with D maybe TRBD1 (5 bases). The CDR3 sequence is 14 residues long. Germline V gene data show CDR1 as SGHTA and CDR2 as FQGNSA. Trimming removed 2 bases from V and 7 bases from J, with 14 bases in between. CDR3 nucleotides: TGTGCCAGCAGCTTATCAAAGGGGCAAGGTGAAGCTTTCTTT. It codes for CASSLSKGQGEAFF.

In this sample, this clonotype turned up a few times. One junction end disagrees with the germline gene, perhaps due to a read error. The chain links TRBV7-6 to TRBJ2-2; D is uncertain. The CDR3 runs 14 residues. CDR1 is SGHVS, CDR2 FNYEAQ, per germline. This CDR3 reads CASSLMRNTGELFF. Written as DNA, the CDR3 is TGTGCTAGCAGCTTAATGCGAAACACCGGGGAGCTGTTTTTT.

The rearrangement joins TRBV2 to TRBJ2-7; TRBD1 agrees at 7 bases. The CDR3 extends over 12 amino acids. V was clipped by 8 bases and J by 2 bases; unmatched bases: 3. Germline V lookup: CDR1 SNHLY, CDR2 FYNNEI. CDR3 DNA sequence: TGTGCCAGCTGGGACAGAGCCTACGAGCAGTACTTC. Protein product: CASWDRAYEQYF.

This sequence joins TRBV15 and TRBJ2-1; 12 bases line up with TRBD2. Germline V gene data show CDR1 as LNHNV and CDR2 as YYDKDF (reference sequence). The CDR3 is made up of 21 amino acids. Trimming removed 2 bases from V and 0 bases from J; junction bases left unmatched: 14. The CDR3 bases are TGTGCCACCAGCAGATTCCCCCGGACTAGCGGGACCTCTGGCTCCTACAATGAGCAGTTCTTC. This gives the protein CATSRFPRTSGTSGSYNEQFF. The full variable domain, in which reference TRBV15 and TRBJ2-1 provide the parts outside the CDR3, is DAMVIQNPRYQVTQFGKPVTLSCSQTLNHNVMYWYQQKSSQAPKLLFHYYDKDFNNEADTPDNFQSRRPNTSFCFLDIRSPGLGDTAMYLCATSRFPRTSGTSGSYNEQFFGPGTRLTVL.

CDR3 sequence reads: CASSYYGGRGEQFF. CDR3 sequence (DNA): TGTGCCAGCAGTTACTACGGCGGGAGGGGTGAGCAGTTCTTC. The V and J genes are TRBV6-5 and TRBJ2-1, with TRBD2 identical over 9 bases. J was trimmed by 9 bases and V by 1 base; bases with no gene match: 4. The V gene's germline CDR1 is MNHEY and CDR2 SVGAGI. The CDR3 spans 14 residues.

The chain carries TRBV20-1 and TRBJ2-1; D is ambiguous. Per the germline V gene, CDR1 is DFQATT and CDR2 is SNEGSKA (reference sequence). The CDR3 is 13 residues long. V was pared by 5 bases and J by 3 bases, with 11 bases between. CDR3: CSASRSRYNEQFF. The CDR3 DNA sequence: TGCAGTGCTTCCAGGTCGCGCTACAATGAGCAGTTCTTC.

The chain couples TRBV30 to TRBJ2-7; perhaps TRBD2 as D (5 bases). The CDR3 length is 12 residues. V shed 2 bases and J shed 10 bases, with 15 bases lying between them. Germline-derived CDR1 and CDR2 are GTSNPN and SVGIG (reference sequence). The CDR3 DNA follows: TGTGCCTGGAGTCCCACCCTTGGAGGACAGTACTTC. Translated: CAWSPTLGGQYF. The whole variable domain, remainder taken from reference TRBV30 and TRBJ2-7, is SQTIHQWPATLVQPVGSPLSLECTVEGTSNPNLYWYRQAAGRGLQLLFYSVGIGQISSEVPQNLSASRPQDRQFILSSKKLLLSDSGFYLCAWSPTLGGQYFGPGTRLTVT.

The chain combines TRBV5-6 with TRBJ1-6, with 7 bases that match TRBD1. V lost 1 base and J lost 7; bases outside the gene matches: 2. CDR3 length: 14 residues. Germline CDR1 is SGHDT and CDR2 is YYEEEE. The CDR3: CASSLKTGNSPLHF. In DNA form, the CDR3 reads TGTGCCAGCAGCTTGAAGACAGGGAATTCACCCCTCCACTTT.

The chain employs TRBV6-5 and TRBJ2-7; 8 nucleotides line up with TRBD1. Germline V gene data show CDR1 as MNHEY and CDR2 as SVGAGI. The CDR3 extends over 15 amino acids. Unmatched junction bases numbered 8, after V lost 0 bases and J lost 7 bases. The CDR3 coding sequence is TGTGCCAGCAGTTACTCAGGGCAGGGGGCGGGTGAGCAGTACTTC. Its protein is CASSYSGQGAGEQYF.

The CDR3 nucleotides read TGTGCCAGCAGCCCAGGAGGGGGTAACTATGGCTACACCTTC. It specifies CASSPGGGNYGYTF. The chain joins TRBV7-9 to TRBJ1-2; a possible D gene is TRBD1 (6 bases). The CDR3 is made up of 14 amino acids. The germline V gene encodes CDR1 SEHNR and CDR2 FQNEAQ (reference sequence). Trimming took 5 bases from V and 1 from J, leaving 11 bases between them.

This clonotype showed up just a few times. The chain recombines TRBV19 with TRBJ1-1, with 8 bases that match TRBD1. Germline lookup yields CDR1 LNHDA and CDR2 SQIVND (reference sequence). The CDR3 loop spans 13 amino acids. J gave up 7 bases and V 10 bases, and 11 bases lay outside the gene matches. The CDR3 coding sequence is TGTGCCACTAAGACAGGGGACCCCAATGAAGCTTTCTTT. It is translated as CATKTGDPNEAFF. Using reference TRBV19 and TRBJ1-1 for the parts outside the CDR3, the full variable domain is DGGITQSPKYLFRKEGQNVTLSCEQNLNHDAMYWYRQDPGQGLRLIYYSQIVNDFQKGDIAEGYSVSREKKESFPLTVTSAQKNPTAFYLCATKTGDPNEAFFGQGTRLTVV.

The V and J genes are TRBV6-2 or TRBV6-3 and TRBJ1-5, with D perhaps TRBD1 (6 bases). There are 13 residues in the CDR3. Germline V gives CDR1 MNHEY, CDR2 SVGEGT. The germline V and J ends were trimmed by 0 bases and 9 bases, with 9 bases remaining between them. CDR3 coding DNA: TGTGCCAGCAGTTACTCGGGGGGCGGGCCCCAGCATTTT. Residues: CASSYSGGGPQHF.

This clonotype was observed a handful of times. The chain couples TRBV2 to TRBJ1-2; D remains unclear. There are 10 residues in the CDR3. Germline-derived CDR1 and CDR2 are SNHLY and FYNNEI. V lost 6 bases, J lost 6 bases, and 5 bases lay in between. CDR3 DNA sequence: TGTGCCAGCAGAAGGGATGGCTACACCTTC. It encodes CASRRDGYTF.

The chain couples TRBV19 to TRBJ1-5; D not certain. This CDR3 contains 14 residues. CDR1 and CDR2 (germline): LNHDA, SQIVND (reference sequence). Trimming took 8 bases from V and 1 from J, leaving 12 bases between them. The DNA of the CDR3 is TGTGCCAGTCGAGAGTGGGCGAGCAATCAGCCCCAGCATTTT. Translated: CASREWASNQPQHF.

The rearrangement uses TRBV27 and TRBJ2-7, with D possibly TRBD1 on 8 matching bases. Trimming cost V 5 bases and J 5 bases, with 22 bases left between them. CDR3 length: 16 amino acids. From germline, CDR1 is MNHEY and CDR2 SMNVEV (reference sequence). The CDR3 DNA reads TGTGCCAGCAGTAAATCTACAGGGGGAGGGCACCACGAGCAGTACTTC. Its protein is CASSKSTGGGHHEQYF.